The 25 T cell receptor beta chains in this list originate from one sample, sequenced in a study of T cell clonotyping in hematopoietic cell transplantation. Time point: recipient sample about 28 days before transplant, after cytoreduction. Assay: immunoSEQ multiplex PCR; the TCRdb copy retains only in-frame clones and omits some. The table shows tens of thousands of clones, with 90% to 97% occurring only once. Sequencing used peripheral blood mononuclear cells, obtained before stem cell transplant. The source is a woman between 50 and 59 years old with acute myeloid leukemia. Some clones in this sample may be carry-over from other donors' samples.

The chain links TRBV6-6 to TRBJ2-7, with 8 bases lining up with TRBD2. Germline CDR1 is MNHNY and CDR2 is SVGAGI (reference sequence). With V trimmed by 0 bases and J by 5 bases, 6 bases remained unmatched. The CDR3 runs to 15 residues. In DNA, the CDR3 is TGTGCCAGCAGTTACTCAAGCGGGAGTTCGGACGAGCAGTACTTC. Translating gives CASSYSSGSSDEQYF.

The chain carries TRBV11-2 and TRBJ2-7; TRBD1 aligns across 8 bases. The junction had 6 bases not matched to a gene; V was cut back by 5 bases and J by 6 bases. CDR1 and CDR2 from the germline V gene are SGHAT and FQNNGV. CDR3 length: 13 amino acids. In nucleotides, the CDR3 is TGTGCCAGCAGCCCAGGACAGGGCTCCGAGCAGTACTTC. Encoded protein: CASSPGQGSEQYF. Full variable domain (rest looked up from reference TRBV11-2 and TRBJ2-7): EAGVAQSPRYKIIEKRQSVAFWCNPISGHATLYWYQQILGQGPKLLIQFQNNGVVDDSQLPKDRFSAERLKGVDSTLKIQPAKLEDSAVYLCASSPGQGSEQYFGPGTRLTVT.

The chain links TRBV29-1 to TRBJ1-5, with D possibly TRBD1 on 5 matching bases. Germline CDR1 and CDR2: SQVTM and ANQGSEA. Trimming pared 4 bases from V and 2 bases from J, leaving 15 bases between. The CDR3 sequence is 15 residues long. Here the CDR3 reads CSVAFVGAGNQPQHF. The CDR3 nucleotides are TGCAGCGTTGCCTTCGTCGGGGCGGGCAATCAGCCCCAGCATTTT.

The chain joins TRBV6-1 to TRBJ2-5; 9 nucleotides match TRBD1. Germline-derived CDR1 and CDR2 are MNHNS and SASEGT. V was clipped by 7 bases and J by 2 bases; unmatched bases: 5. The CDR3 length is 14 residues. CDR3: CASTDRGWQETQYF. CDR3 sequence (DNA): TGTGCCAGCACCGACAGGGGGTGGCAAGAGACCCAGTACTTC.

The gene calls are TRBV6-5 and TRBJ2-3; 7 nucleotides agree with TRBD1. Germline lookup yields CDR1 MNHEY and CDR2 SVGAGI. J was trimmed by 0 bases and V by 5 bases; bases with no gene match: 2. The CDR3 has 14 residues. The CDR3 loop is CASSLRGSTDTQYF. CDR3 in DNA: TGTGCCAGCAGTCTCAGGGGGAGCACAGATACGCAGTATTTT.

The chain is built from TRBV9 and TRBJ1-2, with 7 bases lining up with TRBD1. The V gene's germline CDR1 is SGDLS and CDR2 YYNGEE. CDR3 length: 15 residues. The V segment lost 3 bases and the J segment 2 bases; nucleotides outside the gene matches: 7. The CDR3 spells CASSERDSPNYGYTF. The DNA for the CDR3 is TGTGCCAGCAGCGAAAGGGACAGCCCAAACTATGGCTACACCTTC.

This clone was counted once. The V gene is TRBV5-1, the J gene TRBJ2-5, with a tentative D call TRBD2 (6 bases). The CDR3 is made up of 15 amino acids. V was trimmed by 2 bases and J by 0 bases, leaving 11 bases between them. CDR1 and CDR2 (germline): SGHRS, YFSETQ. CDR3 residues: CASSLTSMYQETQYF. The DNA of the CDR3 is TGCGCCAGCAGCTTAACTAGCATGTACCAAGAGACCCAGTACTTC.

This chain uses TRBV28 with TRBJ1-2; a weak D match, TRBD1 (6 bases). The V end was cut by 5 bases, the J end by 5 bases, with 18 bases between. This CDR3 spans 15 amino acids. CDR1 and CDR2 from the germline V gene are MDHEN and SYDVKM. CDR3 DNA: TGTGCCAGCAGTCCAAAAGGGGGGAAGAGGTATGGCTACACCTTC. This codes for CASSPKGGKRYGYTF.

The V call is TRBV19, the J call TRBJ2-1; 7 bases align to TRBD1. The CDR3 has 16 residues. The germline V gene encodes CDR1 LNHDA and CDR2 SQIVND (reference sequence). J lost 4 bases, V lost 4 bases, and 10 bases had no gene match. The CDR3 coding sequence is TGTGCCAGTAGTAACCCGGGACAGACGTTATACAATGAGCAGTTCTTC. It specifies CASSNPGQTLYNEQFF.

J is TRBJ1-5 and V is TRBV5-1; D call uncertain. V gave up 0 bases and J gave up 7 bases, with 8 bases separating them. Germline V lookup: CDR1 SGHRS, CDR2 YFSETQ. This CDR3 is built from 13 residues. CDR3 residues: CASSLVNGQPQHF. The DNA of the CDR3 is TGCGCCAGCAGCTTGGTCAACGGACAGCCCCAGCATTTT.

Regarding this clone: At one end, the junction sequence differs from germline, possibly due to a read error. CDR3: CASSSSTSGDVF. The CDR3 nucleotides read TGTGCCAGCAGTTCCTCAACTAGCGGGGACGTCTTC. The chain carries TRBV6-5 and TRBJ2-1, with 10 bases matching TRBD2. This CDR3 comprises 12 residues. Per the germline V gene, CDR1 is MNHEY and CDR2 is SVGAGI.

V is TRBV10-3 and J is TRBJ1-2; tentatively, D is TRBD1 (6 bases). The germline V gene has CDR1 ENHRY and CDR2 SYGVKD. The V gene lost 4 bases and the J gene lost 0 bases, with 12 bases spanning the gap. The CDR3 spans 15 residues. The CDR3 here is CAISATDRPNYGYTF. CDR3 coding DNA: TGTGCCATCAGTGCCACGGACAGACCTAACTATGGCTACACCTTC.

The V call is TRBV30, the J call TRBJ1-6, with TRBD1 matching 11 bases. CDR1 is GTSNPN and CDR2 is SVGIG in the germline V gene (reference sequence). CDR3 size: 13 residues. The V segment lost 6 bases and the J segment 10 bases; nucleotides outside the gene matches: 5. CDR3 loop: CACQGQGVSPLHF. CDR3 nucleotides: TGTGCCTGCCAGGGACAGGGGGTCTCACCCCTCCACTTT.

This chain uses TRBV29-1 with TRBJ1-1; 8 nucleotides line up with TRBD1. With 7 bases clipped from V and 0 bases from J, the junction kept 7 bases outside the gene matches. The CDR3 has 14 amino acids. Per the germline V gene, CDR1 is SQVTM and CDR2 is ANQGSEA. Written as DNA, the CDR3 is TGCAGCGGAGACAGGGGCGGGGTGAACACTGAAGCTTTCTTT. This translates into CSGDRGGVNTEAFF. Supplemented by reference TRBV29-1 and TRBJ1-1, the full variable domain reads SAVISQKPSRDICQRGTSLTIQCQVDSQVTMMFWYRQQPGQSLTLIATANQGSEATYESGFVIDKFPISRPNLTFSTLTVSNMSPEDSSIYLCSGDRGGVNTEAFFGQGTRLTVV.

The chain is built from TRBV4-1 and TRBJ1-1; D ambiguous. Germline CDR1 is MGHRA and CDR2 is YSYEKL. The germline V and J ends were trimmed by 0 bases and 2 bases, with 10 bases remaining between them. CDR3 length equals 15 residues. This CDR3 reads CASSQDMRRNTEAFF. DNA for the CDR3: TGCGCCAGCAGCCAAGATATGCGGAGAAACACTGAAGCTTTCTTT.

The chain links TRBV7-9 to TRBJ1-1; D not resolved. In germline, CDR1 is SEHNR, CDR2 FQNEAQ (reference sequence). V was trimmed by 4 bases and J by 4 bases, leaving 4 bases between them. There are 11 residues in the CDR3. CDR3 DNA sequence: TGTGCCAGCAGCTCTTCCACTGAAGCTTTCTTT. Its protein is CASSSSTEAFF.

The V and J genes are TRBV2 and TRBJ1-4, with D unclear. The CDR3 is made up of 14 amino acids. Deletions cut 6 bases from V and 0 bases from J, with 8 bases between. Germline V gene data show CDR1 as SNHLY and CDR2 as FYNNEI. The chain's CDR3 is CASRATATNEKLFF. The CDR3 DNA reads TGTGCCAGCAGGGCCACCGCAACTAATGAAAAACTGTTTTTT.

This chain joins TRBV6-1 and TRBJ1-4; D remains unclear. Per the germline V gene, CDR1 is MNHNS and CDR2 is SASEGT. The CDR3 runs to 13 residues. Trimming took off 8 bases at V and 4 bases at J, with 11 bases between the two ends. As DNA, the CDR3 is TGTGCCAGCCAGAGGGCCTTTAATGAAAAACTGTTTTTT. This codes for CASQRAFNEKLFF.

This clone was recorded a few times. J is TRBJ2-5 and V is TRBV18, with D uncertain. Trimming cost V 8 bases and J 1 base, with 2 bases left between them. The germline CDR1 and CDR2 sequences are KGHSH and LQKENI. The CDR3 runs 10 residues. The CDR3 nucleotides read TGTGCCAGCGGCCAAGAGACCCAGTACTTC. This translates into CASGQETQYF.

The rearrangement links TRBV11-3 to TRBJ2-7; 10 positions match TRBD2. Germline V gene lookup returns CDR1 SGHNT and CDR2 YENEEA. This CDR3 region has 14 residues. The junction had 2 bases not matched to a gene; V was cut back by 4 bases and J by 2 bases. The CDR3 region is CASSWSGGAYEQYF. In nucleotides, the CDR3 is TGTGCCAGCAGCTGGAGCGGGGGGGCCTACGAGCAGTACTTC.

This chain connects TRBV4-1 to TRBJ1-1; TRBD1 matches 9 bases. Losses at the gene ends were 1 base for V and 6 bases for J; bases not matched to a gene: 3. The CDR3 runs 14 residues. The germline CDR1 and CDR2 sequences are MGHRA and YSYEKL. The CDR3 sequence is CASSQGDRAPEAFF. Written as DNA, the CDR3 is TGCGCCAGCAGCCAAGGGGACAGGGCGCCTGAAGCTTTCTTT.

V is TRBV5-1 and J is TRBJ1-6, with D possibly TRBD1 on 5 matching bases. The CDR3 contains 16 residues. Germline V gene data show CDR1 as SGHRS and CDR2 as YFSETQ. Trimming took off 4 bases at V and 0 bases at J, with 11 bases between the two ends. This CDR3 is CASSTTGSSYNSPLHF. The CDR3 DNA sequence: TGCGCCAGCAGCACCACAGGTAGCTCCTATAATTCACCCCTCCACTTT.

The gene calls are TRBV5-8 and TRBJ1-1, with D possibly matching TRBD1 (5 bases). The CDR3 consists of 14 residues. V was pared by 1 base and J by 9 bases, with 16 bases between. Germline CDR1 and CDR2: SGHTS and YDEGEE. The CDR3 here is CASSLRSGGRQAFF. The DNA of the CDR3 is TGTGCCAGCAGCTTGCGTAGCGGGGGGAGGCAAGCTTTCTTT.

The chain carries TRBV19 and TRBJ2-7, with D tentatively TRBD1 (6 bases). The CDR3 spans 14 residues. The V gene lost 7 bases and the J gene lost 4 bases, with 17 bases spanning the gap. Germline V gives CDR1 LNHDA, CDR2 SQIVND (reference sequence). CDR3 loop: CASISRQGQYEQYF. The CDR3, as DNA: TGTGCCAGTATCTCCCGGCAGGGACAATACGAGCAGTACTTC.

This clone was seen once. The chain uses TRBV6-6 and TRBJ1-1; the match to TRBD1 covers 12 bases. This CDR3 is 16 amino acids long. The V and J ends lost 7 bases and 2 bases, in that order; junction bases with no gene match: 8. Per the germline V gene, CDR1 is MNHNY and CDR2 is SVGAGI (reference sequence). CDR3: CASTQTGTGGNTEAFF. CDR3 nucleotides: TGTGCCAGCACCCAAACCGGGACAGGGGGCAACACTGAAGCTTTCTTT.